The T cell receptor (beta chain) described here comes from a study of beta chain features in type 1 diabetes (dated by TCRdb to 2016 to 2018). In the study overall: No differences in mean age, gender distribution, total cell number or subset yield were found between patients and healthy donors. A total of 100 million to 110 million sorted cells were examined across all samples, and a strong correlation was observed between cell number per subset and RNA yield. Naive and central memory subsets were obtained from all 30 or so donors, but regulatory and stem cell-like memory subsets were isolated from only 8 patients and roughly eight healthy donors. In the study, recently diagnosed type 1 diabetes patients and matched healthy donors were compared on the TCRB repertoires of their sorted circulating CD4+ T cell subsets. What the research found in general, with its limitations: Only small numbers of individuals were included in the HLA sub-analyses, which left unresolved whether HLA type had any influence on TCRB rearrangement. Because cDNA rather than genomic DNA was sequenced, highly expressing activated cells could have been over-represented, although no difference in activation and CD3 levels was found between groups. Shorter templates might be favored by PCR, yet because patient and control samples were amplified and corrected together, any such skew would affect both groups equally. At VDJ recombination sites, patients with type 1 diabetes made fewer insertions and deleted more nucleotides, a pattern implying thymic rearrangement abnormalities. Naive, central memory and regulatory TCRB repertoires appeared to be more similar among patients than among healthy donors. A moderate but significant shortening of TCRB CDR3 length was observed in type 1 diabetes patients in all four CD4+ subsets.

This clone was found a few times. Its antigen is unknown. Nothing much larger sits one base from this clone, and base qualities are not available. The entire amount of isolated RNA was reverse transcribed using the High Capacity cDNA Reverse Transcription Kit, so the sequenced TCRB transcripts were expressed ones. Deep immunoSEQ sequencing was applied to naive, central memory and regulatory T cell samples, giving an average of around 3.4 million total reads per sample. Sorted cells were lysed in RLT buffer and RNA was extracted with DNase-treated RNeasy Micro or Mini kits, depending on cell number. To prevent cross-contamination, each cell subset was processed individually, whereas patient and healthy donor samples were processed jointly. TCRB sequences were amplified from cDNA with the immunoSEQ multiplex PCR, producing 87-bp fragments spanning the CDR3 region. The amplicons were sequenced using the Illumina HiSeq platform. The study's own analysis went as follows. Synthetic template baselines were used to correct PCR bias computationally, reads within Hamming distance 2 were collapsed, and singletons that could not be merged were discarded. By aligning reads against IMGT, V, D and J genes, CDR3 length, and insertions or deletions at six rearrangement sites were assigned. Within each subset, clonotype counts were normalized to sorted cell number, after which true diversity and Gini coefficients were computed with the tcR R package. Repertoire sharing was quantified using the overlap coefficient calculated on TCRB nucleotide sequences. TCRdb holds this immuneACCESS table with in-frame rearrangements only. Some clones are missing; in checked studies, unresolved V genes explain under half, and the rest has no known cause. That table gives V, J and clone size, and the DNA gave D and trimming. This sample lists about 23,000 clones; around 68% were detected once. The top ten hold 4.2% of the sample.

Each donor gave one peripheral blood draw, around 0.12 L on average, collected into heparinised tubes. A BD FACSAria II was used to sort naive, central memory, regulatory and stem cell-like memory CD4+ T cells with a panel that included CD45RO, CCR7, CD25, CD127, CD95 and CD27. Every sorted population had a purity above 95%. PBMCs were separated immediately by Lymphoprep density gradient centrifugation and were stained directly, without being cultured. Samples were stained and sorted in pairs, with one healthy donor and one patient per experiment, so that batch effects were minimized. The CDR3 sequence holds 19 residues, the cysteine and phenylalanine included. The CDR3 DNA has 57 bases and is translated from base 1. V lost 3 bases and J lost 4 bases, and the count of bases not matched to a germline gene is 18.

This TCR came from a man aged 18 to 30 with type 1 diabetes. This receptor chain uses TRBV23-1 and TRBJ2-1; TRBD2 aligns with 7 central bases. TRBV23-1 is known as an ORF, though its function is uncertain. The sequencing input was Tregs from blood. In the paper's terms, the cell subset or site label means: regulatory CD4+ T cells. The CDR3 in this case is CASSHCTLLAHRTYNEQFF. The base sequence is TGCGCCAGCAGTCACTGCACCTTACTAGCGCACCGGACATACAATGAGCAGTTCTTC.